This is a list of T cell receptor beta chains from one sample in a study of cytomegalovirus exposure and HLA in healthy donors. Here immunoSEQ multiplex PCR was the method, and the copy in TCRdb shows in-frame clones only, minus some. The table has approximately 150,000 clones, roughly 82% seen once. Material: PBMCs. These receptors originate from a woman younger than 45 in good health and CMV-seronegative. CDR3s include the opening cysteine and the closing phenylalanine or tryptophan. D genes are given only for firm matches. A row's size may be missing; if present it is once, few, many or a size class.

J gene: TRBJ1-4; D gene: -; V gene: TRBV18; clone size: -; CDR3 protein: CASSSDIATNEKLFF; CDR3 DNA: TGTGCCAGCTCATCGGACATTGCAACTAATGAAAAACTGTTTTTT
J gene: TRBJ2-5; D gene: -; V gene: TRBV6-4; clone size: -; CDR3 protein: CASSDGVGDPQYF; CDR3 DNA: TGTGCCAGCAGTGACGGAGTGGGAGACCCCCAGTACTTC
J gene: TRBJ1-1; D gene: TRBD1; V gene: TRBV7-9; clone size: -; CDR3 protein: CASSLVRTGNTEAFF; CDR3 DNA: TGTGCCAGCAGTTTGGTACGGACAGGGAACACTGAAGCTTTCTTT
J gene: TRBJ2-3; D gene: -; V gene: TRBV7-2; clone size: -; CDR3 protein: CASSLDPGLADTQYF; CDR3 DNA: TGTGCCAGCAGCTTAGATCCGGGGTTGGCGGATACGCAGTATTTT
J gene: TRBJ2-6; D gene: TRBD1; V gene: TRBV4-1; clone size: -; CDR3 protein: CASSLTGTGLVGANVLTF; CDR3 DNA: TGCGCCAGCAGCCTGACAGGGACAGGGCTGGTGGGGGCCAACGTCCTGACTTTC
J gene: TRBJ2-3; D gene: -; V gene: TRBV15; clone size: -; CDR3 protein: CATSRDLVVATDTQYF; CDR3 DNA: TGTGCCACCAGCAGAGACTTGGTAGTCGCCACAGATACGCAGTATTTT
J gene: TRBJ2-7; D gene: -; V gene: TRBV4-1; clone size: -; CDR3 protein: CASSQDVGHSEQYF; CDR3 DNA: TGCGCCAGCAGCCAAGATGTCGGACACTCCGAGCAGTACTTC
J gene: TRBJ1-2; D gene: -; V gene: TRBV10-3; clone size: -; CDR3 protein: CAISDTAYGYTF; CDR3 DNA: TGTGCCATCAGTGATACAGCTTATGGCTACACCTTC
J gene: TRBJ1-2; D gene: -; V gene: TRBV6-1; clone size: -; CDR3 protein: CASSPLQTTTSYTF; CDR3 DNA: TGTGCCAGCAGTCCCCTCCAAACGACCACTAGTTACACCTTC
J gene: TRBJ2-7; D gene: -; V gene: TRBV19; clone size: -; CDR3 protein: CASSIPYSYEQYF; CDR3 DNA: TGTGCCAGTAGTATCCCCTACTCCTACGAGCAGTACTTC
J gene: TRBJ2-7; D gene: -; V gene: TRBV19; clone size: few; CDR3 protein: CASSNHVSLRTYEQYF; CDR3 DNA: TGTGCCAGTAGTAATCACGTTTCCCTCAGAACCTACGAGCAGTACTTC
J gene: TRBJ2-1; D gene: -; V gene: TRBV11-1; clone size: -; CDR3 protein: CASSHQGWNEQFF; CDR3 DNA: TGTGCCAGCAGTCATCAGGGTTGGAATGAGCAGTTCTTC
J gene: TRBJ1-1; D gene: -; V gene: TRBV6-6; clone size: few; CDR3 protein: CASSYRQNTEAFF; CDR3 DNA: TGTGCCAGCAGTTACCGACAGAACACTGAAGCTTTCTTT
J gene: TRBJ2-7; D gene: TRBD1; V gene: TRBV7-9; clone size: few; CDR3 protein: CASSLGARQGYEQYF; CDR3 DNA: TGTGCCAGCAGCTTAGGGGCACGACAGGGATACGAGCAGTACTTC
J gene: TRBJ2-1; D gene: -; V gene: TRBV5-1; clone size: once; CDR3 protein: CASSLALGGNEQFF; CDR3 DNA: TGCGCCAGCAGCTTGGCCCTAGGGGGCAATGAGCAGTTCTTC
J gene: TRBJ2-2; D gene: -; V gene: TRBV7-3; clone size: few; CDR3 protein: CASSFQQGSTGELFF; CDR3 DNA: TGTGCCAGCAGCTTTCAACAGGGATCCACCGGGGAGCTGTTTTTT
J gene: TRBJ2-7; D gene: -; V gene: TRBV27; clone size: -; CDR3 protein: CASSFLAEYEQYF; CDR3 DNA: TGTGCCAGCAGTTTTCTAGCCGAATACGAGCAGTACTTC
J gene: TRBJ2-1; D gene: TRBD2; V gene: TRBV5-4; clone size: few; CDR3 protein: CASSLGVAGGNYNEQFF; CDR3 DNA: TGTGCCAGCAGCCTCGGAGTAGCGGGAGGGAACTACAATGAGCAGTTCTTC
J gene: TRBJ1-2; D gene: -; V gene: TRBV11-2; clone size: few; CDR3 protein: CASSPGWGSGYTF; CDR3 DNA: TGTGCCAGCAGCCCCGGGTGGGGCTCTGGCTACACCTTC
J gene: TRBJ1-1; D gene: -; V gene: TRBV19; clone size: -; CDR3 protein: CASADTENTEAFF; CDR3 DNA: TGTGCCAGCGCCGACACGGAGAACACTGAAGCTTTCTTT
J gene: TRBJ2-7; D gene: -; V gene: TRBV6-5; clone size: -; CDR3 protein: CTSNEQGGSYEQYF; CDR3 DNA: TGTACCAGCAATGAACAAGGAGGGTCCTACGAGCAGTACTTC
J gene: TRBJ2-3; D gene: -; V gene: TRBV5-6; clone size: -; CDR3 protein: CASSFGAGSTDTQYF; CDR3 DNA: TGTGCCAGCAGCTTTGGGGCGGGGAGCACAGATACGCAGTATTTT
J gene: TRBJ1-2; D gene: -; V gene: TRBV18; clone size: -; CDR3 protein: CASSLTGRDYGYTF; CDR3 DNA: TGTGCCAGCTCCCTAACTGGTCGGGACTATGGCTACACCTTC
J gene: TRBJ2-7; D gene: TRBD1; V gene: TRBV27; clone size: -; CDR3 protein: CASSFQRQGSHEQYF; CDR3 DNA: TGTGCCAGCAGTTTTCAACGACAGGGTTCCCACGAGCAGTACTTC
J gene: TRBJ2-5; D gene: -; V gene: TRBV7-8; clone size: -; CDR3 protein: CASSFVGHPGETQYF; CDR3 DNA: TGTGCCAGCAGCTTTGTTGGGCACCCAGGGGAGACCCAGTACTTC
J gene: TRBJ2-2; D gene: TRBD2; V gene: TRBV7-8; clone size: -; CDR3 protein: CASSLSGRRTGELFF; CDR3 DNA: TGTGCCAGCAGCCTCAGCGGGAGACGCACCGGGGAGCTGTTTTTT
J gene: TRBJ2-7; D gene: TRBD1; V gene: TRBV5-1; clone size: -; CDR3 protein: CASSLDGTASYEQYF; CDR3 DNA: TGCGCCAGCAGCTTGGACGGGACAGCGTCCTACGAGCAGTACTTC
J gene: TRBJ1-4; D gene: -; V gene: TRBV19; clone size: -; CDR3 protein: CASSIYGPYEKLFF; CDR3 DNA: TGTGCCAGTAGTATTTATGGGCCATATGAAAAACTGTTTTTT
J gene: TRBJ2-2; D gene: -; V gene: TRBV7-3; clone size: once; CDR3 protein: CASSLTSASTGELFF; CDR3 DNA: TGTGCCAGCAGCTTAACGTCGGCTAGCACCGGGGAGCTGTTTTTT
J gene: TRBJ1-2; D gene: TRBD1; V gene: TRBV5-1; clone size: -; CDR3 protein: CASSGTGTAYGYTF; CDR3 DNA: TGCGCCAGCAGCGGAACCGGGACAGCTTATGGCTACACCTTC
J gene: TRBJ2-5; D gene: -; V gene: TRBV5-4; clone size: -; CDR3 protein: CASSSEPGYQETQYF; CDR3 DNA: TGTGCCAGCAGCTCTGAGCCGGGGTACCAAGAGACCCAGTACTTC
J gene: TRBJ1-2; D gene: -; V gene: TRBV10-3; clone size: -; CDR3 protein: CAISDQVNVGYTF; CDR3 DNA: TGTGCCATCAGTGACCAGGTTAACGTTGGCTACACCTTC
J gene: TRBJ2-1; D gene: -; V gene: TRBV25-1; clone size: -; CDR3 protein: CASSFPGTYNEQFF; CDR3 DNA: TGTGCCAGCAGCTTTCCCGGGACCTACAATGAGCAGTTCTTC
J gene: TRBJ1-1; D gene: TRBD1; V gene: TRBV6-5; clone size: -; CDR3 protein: CASSLGPTGKAFF; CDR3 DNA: TGTGCCAGCAGTTTGGGGCCGACAGGGAAAGCTTTCTTT
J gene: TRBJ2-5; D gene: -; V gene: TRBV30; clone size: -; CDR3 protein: CAWSVGGAKETQYF; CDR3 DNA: TGTGCCTGGAGTGTAGGGGGGGCGAAGGAGACCCAGTACTTC
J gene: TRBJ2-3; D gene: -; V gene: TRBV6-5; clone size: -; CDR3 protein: CASSYGTATDTQYF; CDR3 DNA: TGTGCCAGCAGTTACGGAACAGCCACAGATACGCAGTATTTT
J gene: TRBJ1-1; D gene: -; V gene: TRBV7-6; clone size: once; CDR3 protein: CASSLTGVRNTEAFF; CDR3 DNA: TGTGCCAGCAGCTTAACGGGGGTGAGGAACACTGAAGCTTTCTTT
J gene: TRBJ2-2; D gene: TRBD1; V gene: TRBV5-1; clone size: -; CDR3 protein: CASSLGQGETTGELFF; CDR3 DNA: TGCGCCAGCAGCTTGGGACAGGGAGAAACGACCGGGGAGCTGTTTTTT
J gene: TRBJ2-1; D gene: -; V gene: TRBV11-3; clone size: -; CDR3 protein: CASSPWEAPYNEQFF; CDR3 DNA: TGTGCCAGCAGCCCCTGGGAGGCACCCTACAATGAGCAGTTCTTC
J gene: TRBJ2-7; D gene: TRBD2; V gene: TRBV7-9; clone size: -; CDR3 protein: CASSSRGLAGEGLYEQYF; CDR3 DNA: TGTGCCAGCAGCTCTCGGGGACTAGCGGGAGAGGGTTTATACGAGCAGTACTTC
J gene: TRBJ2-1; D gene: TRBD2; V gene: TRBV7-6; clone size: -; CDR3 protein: CASSALGGGGNEQFF; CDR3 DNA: TGTGCCAGCAGCGCCCTGGGTGGGGGGGGAAATGAGCAGTTCTTC
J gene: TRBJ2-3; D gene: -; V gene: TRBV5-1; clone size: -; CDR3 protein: CASSLTSQSTDTQYF; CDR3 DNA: TGCGCCAGCAGCTTGACTAGCCAAAGCACAGATACGCAGTATTTT
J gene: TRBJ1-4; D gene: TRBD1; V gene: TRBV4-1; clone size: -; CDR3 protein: CASSQDPTGTGNRKLFF; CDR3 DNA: TGCGCCAGCAGCCAAGATCCTACCGGGACAGGGAACCGAAAACTGTTTTTT
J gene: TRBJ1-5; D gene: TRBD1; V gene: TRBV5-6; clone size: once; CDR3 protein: CASSLFDRGFNQPQHF; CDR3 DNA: TGTGCCAGCAGCTTGTTCGACAGGGGGTTCAATCAGCCCCAGCATTTT
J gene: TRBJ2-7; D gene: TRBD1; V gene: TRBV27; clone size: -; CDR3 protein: CASSLSPGTGRPYEQYF; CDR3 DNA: TGTGCCAGCAGTTTGTCCCCCGGGACAGGGCGTCCCTACGAGCAGTACTTC
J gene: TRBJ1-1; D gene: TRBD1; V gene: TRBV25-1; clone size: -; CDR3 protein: CASSVRTGIHTEAFF; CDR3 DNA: TGTGCCAGCAGTGTCAGGACAGGGATCCACACTGAAGCTTTCTTT
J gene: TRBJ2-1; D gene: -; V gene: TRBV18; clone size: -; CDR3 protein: CASSPRQNTNEQFF; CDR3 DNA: TGTGCCAGCTCACCACGGCAGAACACCAATGAGCAGTTCTTC
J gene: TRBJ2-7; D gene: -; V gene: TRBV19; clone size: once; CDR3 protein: CASSMAVAYEQYF; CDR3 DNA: TGTGCCAGTAGTATGGCGGTGGCTTACGAGCAGTACTTC
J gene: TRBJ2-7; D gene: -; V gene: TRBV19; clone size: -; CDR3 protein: CASSIRGGFSYEQYF; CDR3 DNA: TGTGCCAGTAGTATAAGAGGAGGATTCTCCTACGAGCAGTACTTC
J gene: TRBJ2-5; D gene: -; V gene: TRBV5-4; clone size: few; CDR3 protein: CASSFVAQETQYF; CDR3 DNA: TGTGCCAGCAGCTTTGTAGCACAAGAGACCCAGTACTTC
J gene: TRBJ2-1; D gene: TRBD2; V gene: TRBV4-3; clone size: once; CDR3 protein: CASSPGAGGYNEQFF; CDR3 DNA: TGCGCCAGCAGCCCAGGGGCGGGAGGATACAATGAGCAGTTCTTC
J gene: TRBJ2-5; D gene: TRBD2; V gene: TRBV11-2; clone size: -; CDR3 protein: CASSQGSGRAGETQYF; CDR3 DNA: TGTGCCAGCAGCCAAGGGAGTGGGAGGGCCGGAGAGACCCAGTACTTC